These 19 T cell receptor beta chains were sequenced from one sample in a study of Graves' ophthalmopathy and Graves' hyperthyroidism. As the template, RNA transcripts were used to amplify TCR beta CDR3 regions. RT-PCR in the first round used HTBI primers; a second-round multiplex PCR followed. TCRdb recomputed calls from the multiplex PCR reads with MiXCR, one row per CDR3 protein. The sample consists of 900,000 to 1,200,000 distinct CDR3 sequences, less than 45% of them appearing once. Material for sequencing was peripheral blood or thyroid tissue (not recorded which). All receptors derive from an adult man with Graves' hyperthyroidism.

Ten or more counts support this clonotype. This chain uses TRBV7-3 with TRBJ1-6; TRBD1 matches at 7 bases. The CDR3 runs to 15 residues. J gave up 10 bases and V 3 bases, and 9 bases lay outside the gene matches. From germline, CDR1 is SGHTA and CDR2 FQGTGA. The CDR3 spells CASSLTGRVESPLHF. The CDR3 nucleotides read TGTGCCAGCAGCTTGACAGGGCGGGTGGAATCACCCCTCCACTTT.

This clonotype was picked up a small number of times. Mismatch with germline at one junction end may stem from a read error. This chain joins TRBV10-3 and TRBJ1-1, with D possibly matching TRBD1 (5 bases). CDR1 is ENHRY and CDR2 is SYGVKD in the germline V gene. The CDR3 covers 17 residues. The CDR3 here is CASSYNAGYPDWTEAFF. CDR3 coding DNA: TGTGCCAGCAGTTACAATGCAGGGTACCCCGATTGGACTGAAGCTTTCTTT.

The chain is built from TRBV4-3 and TRBJ2-5; D gene uncertain. V was cut by 0 bases and J by 5 bases, with 13 bases left in between. This CDR3 has 15 amino acids. Germline CDR1 and CDR2: LGHNA and YSLEER. The chain's CDR3 is CASSQDSTFSETQYF. CDR3 DNA sequence: TGCGCCAGCAGCCAAGATTCTACCTTCTCTGAGACCCAGTACTTC.

This chain uses TRBV11-1 with TRBJ2-7, with 9 positions matching TRBD1. Germline lookup yields CDR1 SGHAT and CDR2 FQDESV (reference sequence). This CDR3 is 17 amino acids long. The V gene end was trimmed by 0 bases and the J gene end by 2 bases; junction bases not matched to a gene: 8. The CDR3 loop is CASSLAVRGQGTYEQYF. The CDR3 nucleotides are TGTGCCAGCAGCTTAGCTGTGAGGGGACAGGGAACCTACGAGCAGTACTTC.

This clonotype was detected many times. The V call is TRBV19, the J call TRBJ1-2, with TRBD1 identical over 8 bases. The CDR3 runs 13 residues. CDR1 and CDR2 (germline): LNHDA, SQIVND (reference sequence). V trimming: 6 bases; J trimming: 8 bases; junction bases outside the gene matches: 8. CDR3 region: CASRRGQVQGYTF. The CDR3 nucleotides are TGTGCCAGTAGGAGGGGACAGGTCCAAGGCTACACCTTC.

CDR3: CASSLIDASGYTF. The CDR3 region has the DNA TGTGCCAGCAGTTTAATCGATGCTAGTGGCTACACCTTC. The rearrangement joins TRBV28 to TRBJ1-2; D ambiguous. Trimming took off 2 bases at V and 7 bases at J, with 11 bases between the two ends. The germline V gene has CDR1 MDHEN and CDR2 SYDVKM. There are 13 residues in the CDR3.

This clonotype was seen ten or more times. This chain joins TRBV20-1 and TRBJ1-1, with D perhaps matching TRBD1 (5 bases). CDR1 DFQATT and CDR2 SNEGSKA come from the germline V gene (reference sequence). The CDR3 length is 12 residues. The germline V and J ends were trimmed by 7 bases and 0 bases, with 9 bases remaining between them. CDR3 residues: CSVTRVNTEAFF. CDR3 coding DNA: TGCAGTGTAACCAGGGTGAACACTGAAGCTTTCTTT.

This clonotype was counted ten times or more. The chain has TRBV7-8 and TRBJ2-2, with D possibly being TRBD1 or TRBD2 (5 bases each). The CDR3 covers 15 residues. V was trimmed by 5 bases and J by 7 bases, leaving 17 bases between them. CDR1 SGHVS and CDR2 FQNEAQ come from the germline V gene. The DNA of the CDR3 is TGTGCCAGCAGCCCCCAACCCAAGAGGGGCGGGGAGCTGTTTTTT. It translates to CASSPQPKRGGELFF.

V and J are TRBV24-1 and TRBJ1-2, with 7 bases that match TRBD1. CDR1 KGHDR and CDR2 SFDVKD come from the germline V gene. The ends lost 2 bases at V and 2 bases at J; junction bases unmatched: 1. The CDR3 is 14 amino acids. CDR3 residues: CATSDWTGNYGYTF. CDR3 sequence (DNA): TGTGCCACCAGTGATTGGACAGGCAACTATGGCTACACCTTC.

Many counts were recorded for this clonotype. The genes are TRBV25-1 and TRBJ1-6; D not resolved. The germline gives CDR1 MGHDK, CDR2 SYGVNS. CDR3 length: 13 amino acids. V was shortened by 4 bases and J by 5 bases, with 6 bases between the two germline ends. CDR3 coding DNA: TGTGCCAGCAGTGTACACCATAATTCACCCCTCCACTTT. Translated: CASSVHHNSPLHF. The complete variable domain, with remaining parts taken from reference TRBV25-1 and TRBJ1-6, reads EADIYQTPRYLVIGTGKKITLECSQTMGHDKMYWYQQDPGMELHLIHYSYGVNSTEKGDLSSESTVSRIRTEHFPLTLESARPSHTSQYLCASSVHHNSPLHFGNGTRLTVT.

This clonotype was found many times. The chain joins TRBV2 to TRBJ1-2, with D perhaps matching TRBD1 (6 bases). The V end lost 0 bases, the J end lost 5 bases, and 13 bases lay between the germline ends. This CDR3 is built from 15 residues. Germline values: CDR1 SNHLY, CDR2 FYNNEI. CDR3 region: CASSEASKGGYGYTF. The CDR3 DNA sequence: TGTGCCAGCAGTGAAGCTAGCAAAGGGGGGTATGGCTACACCTTC. Combining the CDR3 with reference TRBV2 and TRBJ1-2 gives the whole variable domain EPEVTQTPSHQVTQMGQEVILRCVPISNHLYFYWYRQILGQKVEFLVSFYNNEISEKSEIFDDQFSVERPDGSNFTLKIRSTKLEDSAMYFCASSEASKGGYGYTFGSGTRLTVV.

V is TRBV7-9 and J is TRBJ2-7; 10 bases match TRBD2. The V gene end was trimmed by 6 bases and the J gene end by 4 bases; junction bases not matched to a gene: 6. CDR3 size: 14 residues. Germline V CDR1 and CDR2: SEHNR, FQNEAQ (reference sequence). The CDR3 spells CASSSTSGTYEQYF. The CDR3 nucleotides read TGTGCCAGCAGTTCTACTAGCGGGACGTACGAGCAGTACTTC.

The chain has TRBV2 and TRBJ2-7; D is uncertain. The V end lost 2 bases, the J end lost 0 bases, and 11 bases lay between the germline ends. CDR1 SNHLY and CDR2 FYNNEI come from the germline V gene. This CDR3 comprises 15 residues. In nucleotides, the CDR3 is TGTGCCAGCAGTGAATCGAGGCCTCACTCCTACGAGCAGTACTTC. This codes for CASSESRPHSYEQYF.

The rearrangement links TRBV20-1 to TRBJ2-5, with D perhaps given as TRBD1 or TRBD2 (5 bases each). Germline V gene lookup returns CDR1 DFQATT and CDR2 SNEGSKA (reference sequence). The CDR3 has 13 amino acids. V was cut by 1 base and J by 5 bases, with 11 bases left in between. CDR3 sequence (DNA): TGCAGTGCTAGAGCTGGGGCGGGCGAGACCCAGTACTTC. Amino acids: CSARAGAGETQYF.

The chain recombines TRBV10-3 with TRBJ1-5, with D possibly TRBD1 on 5 matching bases. The V end lost 7 bases, the J end lost 3 bases, and 13 bases lay between the germline ends. Germline V gives CDR1 ENHRY, CDR2 SYGVKD. This CDR3 region has 14 residues. CDR3 protein: CAITEGAVNQPQHF. In DNA form, the CDR3 reads TGTGCCATCACCGAAGGGGCAGTCAATCAGCCCCAGCATTTT.

This clonotype occurred a few times. The CDR3 DNA sequence: TGTGCCAGCAGTTTAACCCGGGTGAACACTGAAGCTTTCTTT. It translates to CASSLTRVNTEAFF. The chain carries TRBV27 and TRBJ1-1; D remains unclear. Between the trimmed V and J ends, which lost 2 bases and 0 bases, there was a span of 7 bases. This CDR3 is 14 amino acids long. Germline-derived CDR1 and CDR2 are MNHEY and SMNVEV (reference sequence).

The chain uses TRBV29-1 and TRBJ2-5, with TRBD1 matching over 7 bases. CDR1 is SQVTM, CDR2 ANQGSEA, per germline. The CDR3 sequence is 13 residues long. V lost 4 bases, J lost 3 bases, and 5 bases stayed unmatched. The CDR3, as DNA: TGCAGCGTTGCGGTGGGACAGAAAGAGACCCAGTACTTC. Residues: CSVAVGQKETQYF.

This chain joins TRBV7-8 and TRBJ2-5; 10 positions match TRBD1. The CDR3 covers 15 residues. From germline, CDR1 is SGHVS and CDR2 FQNEAQ. J lost 2 bases, V lost 5 bases, and 5 bases had no gene match. CDR3 sequence: CASSQGQGWQETQYF. In nucleotides, the CDR3 is TGTGCCAGCAGCCAGGGACAGGGGTGGCAAGAGACCCAGTACTTC.

V is TRBV4-1 and J is TRBJ1-1; D uncertain. V was trimmed by 1 base and J by 3 bases, leaving 12 bases between them. Germline V gene sequence: CDR1 MGHRA, CDR2 YSYEKL. CDR3 length equals 15 residues. The CDR3 DNA reads TGCGCCAGCAGCCAAGGAGCATCCCTGGACACTGAAGCTTTCTTT. Residues: CASSQGASLDTEAFF.